This T cell receptor beta chain was documented in a study of neoadjuvant nivolumab and ipilimumab in lung cancer. Broader study findings: Only two of four nivolumab-treated tumors gained richness and clonality by surgery.

The assay was immunoSEQ multiplex PCR, and TCRdb's table has in-frame clones only and misses some. The sample lists several thousand clones; around nine tenths were seen once. With regard to this clone: Its antigen is currently unknown.

Germline V CDR1 and CDR2: MNHEY, SMNVEV (reference sequence). V was pared by 2 bases and J by 4 bases, with 4 bases of the junction left unmatched. The CDR3 is made up of 15 amino acids. This receptor was taken from an adult with non-small cell lung cancer. Some clones in this sample may be carry-over from other donors' samples. The sequencing used tumor tissue, collected after neoadjuvant nivolumab, alone or with ipilimumab, at or shortly before surgery. The J gene is TRBJ1-1, the V gene TRBV27; TRBD1 matches 10 bases. CDR3 amino acids: CASSLPGQGFTEAFF. For the CDR3, the DNA is TGTGCCAGCAGTTTACCGGGACAGGGGTTCACTGAAGCTTTCTTT.